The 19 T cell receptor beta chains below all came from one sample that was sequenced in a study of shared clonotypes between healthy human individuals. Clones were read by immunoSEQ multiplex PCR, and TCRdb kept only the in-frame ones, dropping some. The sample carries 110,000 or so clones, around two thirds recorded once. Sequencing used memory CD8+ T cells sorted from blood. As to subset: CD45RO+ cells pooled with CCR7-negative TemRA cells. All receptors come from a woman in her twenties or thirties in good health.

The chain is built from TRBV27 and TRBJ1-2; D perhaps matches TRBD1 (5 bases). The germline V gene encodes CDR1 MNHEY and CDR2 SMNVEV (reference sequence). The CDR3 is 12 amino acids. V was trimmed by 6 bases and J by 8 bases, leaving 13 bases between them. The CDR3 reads CASRGVVDGYTF. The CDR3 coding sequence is TGTGCCAGCAGGGGGGTGGTGGACGGCTACACCTTC.

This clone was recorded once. In DNA form, the CDR3 reads TGTGCCAGCAGTTTCCGTCCGAACACTGAAGCTTTCTTT. Translated, it gives CASSFRPNTEAFF. The rearrangement uses TRBV28 and TRBJ1-1; no firm D call. Looked up from germline, CDR1 is MDHEN and CDR2 is SYDVKM. This CDR3 region has 13 residues. The V end was cut by 3 bases, the J end by 1 base, with 6 bases between.

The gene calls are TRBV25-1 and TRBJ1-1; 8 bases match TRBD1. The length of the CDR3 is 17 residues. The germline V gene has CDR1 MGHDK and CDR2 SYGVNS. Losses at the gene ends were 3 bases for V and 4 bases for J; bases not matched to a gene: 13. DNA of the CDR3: TGTGCCAGCAGTGAGCGTTCCGTGACAGGGGCGGCCACTGAAGCTTTCTTT. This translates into CASSERSVTGAATEAFF.

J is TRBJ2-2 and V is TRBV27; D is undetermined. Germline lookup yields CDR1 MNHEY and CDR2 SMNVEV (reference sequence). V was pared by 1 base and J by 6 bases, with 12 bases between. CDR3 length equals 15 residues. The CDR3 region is CASSLWARGPGELFF. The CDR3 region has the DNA TGTGCCAGCAGTTTATGGGCTAGAGGACCCGGGGAGCTGTTTTTT.

The DNA of the CDR3 is TGTGCCAGCACCCCACAAAGCGCCACCGGGGAGCTGTTTTTT. Protein product: CASTPQSATGELFF. This rearrangement joins TRBV11-3 to TRBJ2-2; D is uncertain. Germline assignment: CDR1 SGHNT and CDR2 YENEEA. Trimming removed 7 bases at V and 4 bases at J, with 13 bases between. CDR3 length: 14 residues.

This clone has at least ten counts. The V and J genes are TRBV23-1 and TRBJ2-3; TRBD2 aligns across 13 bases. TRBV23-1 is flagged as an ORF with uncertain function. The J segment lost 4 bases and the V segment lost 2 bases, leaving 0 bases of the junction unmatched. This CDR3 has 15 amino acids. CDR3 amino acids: CASSQGLAGADTQYF. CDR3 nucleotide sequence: TGCGCCAGCAGTCAAGGACTAGCGGGAGCAGATACGCAGTATTTT.

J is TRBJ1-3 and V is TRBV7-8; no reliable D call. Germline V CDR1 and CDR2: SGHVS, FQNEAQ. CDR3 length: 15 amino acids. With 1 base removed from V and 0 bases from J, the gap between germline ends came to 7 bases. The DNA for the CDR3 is TGTGCCAGCAGCTTAGGTATCACCTCTGGAAACACCATATATTTT. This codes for CASSLGITSGNTIYF.

The CDR3, as DNA: TGCGCCAGCAGCTTGGATTCCGGGATGGGAAGCGAGCAGTACTTC. Translating gives CASSLDSGMGSEQYF. V usage is TRBV5-1 and J usage is TRBJ2-7; tentatively, D is TRBD2 (5 bases). CDR1 and CDR2 (germline): SGHRS, YFSETQ. With 0 bases removed from V and 6 bases from J, the gap between germline ends came to 16 bases. This CDR3 region has 15 residues.

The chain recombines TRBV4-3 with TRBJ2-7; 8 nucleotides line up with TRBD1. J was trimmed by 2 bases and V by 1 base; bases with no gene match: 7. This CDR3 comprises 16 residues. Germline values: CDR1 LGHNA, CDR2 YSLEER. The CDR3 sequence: CASSQAPGTGAYEQYF. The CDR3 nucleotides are TGCGCCAGCAGCCAAGCCCCCGGGACAGGAGCCTACGAGCAGTACTTC.

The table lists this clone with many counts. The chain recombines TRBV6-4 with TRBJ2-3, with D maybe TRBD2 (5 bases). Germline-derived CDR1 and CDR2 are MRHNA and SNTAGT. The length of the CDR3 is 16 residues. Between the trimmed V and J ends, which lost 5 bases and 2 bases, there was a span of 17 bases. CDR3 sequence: CASSHMAGEHTDTQYF. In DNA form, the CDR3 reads TGTGCCAGCAGTCACATGGCGGGTGAACACACAGATACGCAGTATTTT.

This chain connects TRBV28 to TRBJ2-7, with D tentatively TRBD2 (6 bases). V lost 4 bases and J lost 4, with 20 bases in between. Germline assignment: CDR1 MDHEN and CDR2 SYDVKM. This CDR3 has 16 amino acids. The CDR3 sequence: CASSSKEPGLRYEQYF. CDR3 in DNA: TGTGCCAGCAGTTCCAAAGAGCCGGGACTTAGATACGAGCAGTACTTC. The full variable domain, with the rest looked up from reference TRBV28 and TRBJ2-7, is DVKVTQSSRYLVKRTGEKVFLECVQDMDHENMFWYRQDPGLGLRLIYFSYDVKMKEKGDIPEGYSVSREKKERFSLILESASTNQTSMYLCASSSKEPGLRYEQYFGPGTRLTVT.

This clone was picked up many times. This CDR3 reads CASSYSTGGPYEQYF. The CDR3 DNA is TGTGCCAGCAGTTACTCGACAGGGGGTCCTTACGAGCAGTACTTC. The V and J genes are TRBV6-6 and TRBJ2-7; 9 bases align to TRBD1. Germline loops: CDR1 MNHNY, CDR2 SVGAGI (reference sequence). CDR3 length: 15 residues. V dropped 0 bases and J dropped 4; count of bases not matched to a gene: 4.

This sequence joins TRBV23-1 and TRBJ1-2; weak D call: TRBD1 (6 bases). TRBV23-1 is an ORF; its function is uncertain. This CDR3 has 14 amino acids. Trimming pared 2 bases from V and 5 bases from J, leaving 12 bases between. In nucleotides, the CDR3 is TGCGCCAGCAGTCAACTCCTTACAGGGTATGGCTACACCTTC. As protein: CASSQLLTGYGYTF.

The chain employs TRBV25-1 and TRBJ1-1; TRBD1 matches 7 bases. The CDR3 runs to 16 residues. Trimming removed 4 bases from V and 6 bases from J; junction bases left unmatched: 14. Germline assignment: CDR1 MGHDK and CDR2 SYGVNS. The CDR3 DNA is TGTGCCAGCAGTGGGCCCTACAGGGGAATGATCCCTGAAGCTTTCTTT. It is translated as CASSGPYRGMIPEAFF.

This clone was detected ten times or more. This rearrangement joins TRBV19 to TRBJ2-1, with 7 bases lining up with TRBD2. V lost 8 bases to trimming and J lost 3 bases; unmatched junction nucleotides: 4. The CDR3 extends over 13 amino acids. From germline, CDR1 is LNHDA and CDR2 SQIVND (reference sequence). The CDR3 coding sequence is TGTGCCAGTGGTCTAGCGGACTACAATGAGCAGTTCTTC. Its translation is CASGLADYNEQFF.

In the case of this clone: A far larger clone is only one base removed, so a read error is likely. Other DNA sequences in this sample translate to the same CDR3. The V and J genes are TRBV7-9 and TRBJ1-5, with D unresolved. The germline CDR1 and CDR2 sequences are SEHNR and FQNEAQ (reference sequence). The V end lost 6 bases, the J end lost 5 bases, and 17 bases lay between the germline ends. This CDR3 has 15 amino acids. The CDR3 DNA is TGTGCCAGCAGTCCCACAGCCGGTGGGGATCAGCCCCAGCATTTT. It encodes CASSPTAGGDQPQHF.

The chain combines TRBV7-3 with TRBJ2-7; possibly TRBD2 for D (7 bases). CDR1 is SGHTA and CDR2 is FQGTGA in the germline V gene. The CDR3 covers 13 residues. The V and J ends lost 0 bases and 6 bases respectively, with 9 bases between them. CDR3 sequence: CASSLTGGGEQYF. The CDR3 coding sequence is TGTGCCAGCAGCTTAACGGGAGGGGGCGAGCAGTACTTC.

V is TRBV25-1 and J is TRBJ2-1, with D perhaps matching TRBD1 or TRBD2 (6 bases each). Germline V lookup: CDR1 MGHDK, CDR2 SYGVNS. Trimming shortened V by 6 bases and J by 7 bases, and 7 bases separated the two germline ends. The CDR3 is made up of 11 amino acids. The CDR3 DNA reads TGTGCCAGCAGAGGGGGGAATGAGCAGTTCTTC. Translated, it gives CASRGGNEQFF.

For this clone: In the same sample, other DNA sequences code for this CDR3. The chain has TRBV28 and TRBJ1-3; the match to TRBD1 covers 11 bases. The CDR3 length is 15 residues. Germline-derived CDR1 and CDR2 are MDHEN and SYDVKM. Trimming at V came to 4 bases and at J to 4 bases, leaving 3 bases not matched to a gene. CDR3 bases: TGTGCCAGCAGTTCGGGACAGGGGGACGGAAACACCATATATTTT. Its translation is CASSSGQGDGNTIYF.